The 13 T cell receptor beta chains in this list originate from one sample, sequenced in a study of beta chain features in type 1 diabetes. The isolated RNA, all of it, was reverse transcribed, so expressed TCRB transcripts were what got sequenced. The repertoire was sequenced with immunoSEQ multiplex PCR; TCRdb's copy has only in-frame clones and lacks some. The repertoire has about 130,000 clones, around 10% of them found once; the top ten carry over 0.6%. Study-level points and caveats: Researchers report that Type 1 diabetes patients had moderately but significantly shorter TCRB CDR3s across all four CD4+ subsets.

Their specific antigens are unknown. The sequencing input was central memory CD4+ T cells from blood. The origin of the receptors is a young man with type 1 diabetes.

This sequence joins TRBV10-3 and TRBJ2-2; D is possibly TRBD2 (6 bases). The CDR3 spans 14 residues. Germline-derived CDR1 and CDR2 are ENHRY and SYGVKD. Trimming stripped 2 bases from V and 3 bases from J, with 7 bases between. CDR3 sequence reads: CAISERDYTGELFF. In nucleotides, the CDR3 is TGTGCCATCAGTGAGCGGGACTACACCGGGGAGCTGTTTTTT.

In regard to this clone: Other DNA sequences within the sample encode an identical CDR3. This chain uses TRBV7-2 with TRBJ2-3; tentative D call: TRBD1 (5 bases). V was pared by 3 bases and J by 6 bases, with 7 bases between. The CDR3 consists of 12 residues. Germline CDR1 and CDR2: SGHTA and FQGNSA. The CDR3 region is CASSFRADTQYF. The CDR3 region has the DNA TGTGCCAGCAGCTTCAGGGCGGATACGCAGTATTTT.

This clone has just a few counts. The chain has TRBV19 and TRBJ2-5; 7 bases are a match to TRBD2. V shed 7 bases, J shed 5 bases, and the junction held 10 bases outside the gene matches. This CDR3 has 14 amino acids. Germline assignment: CDR1 LNHDA and CDR2 SQIVND (reference sequence). The CDR3 coding sequence is TGTGCCAGTAAGCAGGGAGCGGGGCTTGAGACCCAGTACTTC. The encoded protein is CASKQGAGLETQYF. Full variable domain (remainder filled in from reference TRBV19 and TRBJ2-5): DGGITQSPKYLFRKEGQNVTLSCEQNLNHDAMYWYRQDPGQGLRLIYYSQIVNDFQKGDIAEGYSVSREKKESFPLTVTSAQKNPTAFYLCASKQGAGLETQYFGPGTRLLVL.

This clone was seen ten or more times. The rearrangement links TRBV7-2 to TRBJ2-7; D ambiguous. The V gene's germline CDR1 is SGHTA and CDR2 FQGNSA. Trimming removed 1 base at V and 3 bases at J, with 7 bases between. CDR3 length: 13 residues. The CDR3 DNA reads TGTGCCAGCAGCTTAGTGCACAACTACGAGCAGTACTTC. Protein sequence: CASSLVHNYEQYF.

This chain uses TRBV6-6 with TRBJ1-6; tentative D call: TRBD1 (6 bases). The CDR3 has 13 residues. V lost 3 bases and J 8 bases, leaving 8 bases between the germline ends. Germline V gene sequence: CDR1 MNHNY, CDR2 SVGAGI (reference sequence). CDR3 in DNA: TGTGCCAGCAGTTATTCAGGGGATTCACCCCTCCACTTT. Its translation: CASSYSGDSPLHF.

Many counts were recorded for this clone. This chain links TRBV25-1 with TRBJ1-2, with a possible D match to TRBD1 (6 bases). The germline V gene encodes CDR1 MGHDK and CDR2 SYGVNS. V was shortened by 5 bases and J by 0 bases, with 10 bases between the two germline ends. The CDR3 is 14 residues long. The CDR3 DNA reads TGTGCCAGCAGTAAGGGGGAAACTAACTATGGCTACACCTTC. It is translated as CASSKGETNYGYTF.

This clone showed up just a few times. CDR3 residues: CASSQDRAGSGKETQYF. CDR3 DNA: TGCGCCAGCAGCCAAGATCGAGCAGGGTCAGGGAAAGAGACCCAGTACTTC. The V and J genes are TRBV4-1 and TRBJ2-5, with a weak D call TRBD1 (5 bases). The CDR3 loop spans 17 amino acids. The germline V and J ends were trimmed by 0 bases and 3 bases, with 17 bases remaining between them. Germline CDR1 reads MGHRA; CDR2 reads YSYEKL.

V is TRBV11-3 and J is TRBJ2-1; TRBD2 might be the D (5 bases). Germline V gene lookup returns CDR1 SGHNT and CDR2 YENEEA. CDR3 length: 14 residues. Trimming cost V 3 bases and J 0 bases, with 6 bases left between them. CDR3 sequence reads: CASSFDYSYNEQFF. CDR3 bases: TGTGCCAGCAGCTTCGACTACTCCTACAATGAGCAGTTCTTC.

V gene TRBV7-2 combines with J gene TRBJ1-1, with 9 bases that match TRBD1. CDR1 SGHTA and CDR2 FQGNSA come from the germline V gene. The CDR3 contains 15 residues. Trimming removed 5 bases from V and 4 bases from J; junction bases left unmatched: 8. The CDR3 region has the DNA TGTGCCAGCAGCCCCCGACAGGGGGTAGGCACTGAAGCTTTCTTT. It translates to CASSPRQGVGTEAFF.

This rearrangement joins TRBV14 to TRBJ1-1, with a weak D call TRBD1 (5 bases). CDR1 is SGHDN and CDR2 is FVKESK in the germline V gene. Trimming left V 4 bases short and J 4 bases short, with 10 bases between. This CDR3 contains 13 residues. CDR3 coding DNA: TGTGCCAGCAGCCTACAGGTGGGCACTGAAGCTTTCTTT. Translation: CASSLQVGTEAFF.

The chain joins TRBV2 to TRBJ2-2; 8 nucleotides match TRBD1. CDR1 and CDR2 from the germline V gene are SNHLY and FYNNEI. V dropped 5 bases and J dropped 5; count of bases not matched to a gene: 1. The CDR3 is 13 amino acids. The CDR3 protein is CASSYRGTGELFF. The DNA of the CDR3 is TGTGCCAGCAGTTACAGGGGGACCGGGGAGCTGTTTTTT.

The chain employs TRBV2 and TRBJ1-5; D call uncertain. The CDR3 totals 14 residues. The V gene's germline CDR1 is SNHLY and CDR2 FYNNEI. V gave up 1 base and J gave up 6 bases, with 10 bases separating them. CDR3 sequence reads: CASSEGYHGQPQHF. The DNA for the CDR3 is TGTGCCAGCAGTGAAGGGTATCACGGTCAGCCCCAGCATTTT.

This chain connects TRBV5-1 to TRBJ2-5, with D possibly TRBD1 on 5 matching bases. Germline-derived CDR1 and CDR2 are SGHRS and YFSETQ. There are 14 residues in the CDR3. V lost 2 bases and J 5 bases, leaving 13 bases between the germline ends. This chain's CDR3 is CASSLTGFGETQYF. CDR3 DNA: TGCGCCAGCAGCTTAACAGGCTTCGGGGAGACCCAGTACTTC.